This TCR beta chain was identified in a study of blood T cell repertoires in COVID-19. The trim removed 6 bases at V and 6 bases at J, leaving 8 bases unmatched. This CDR3 has 13 amino acids. The germline gives CDR1 KGHSH, CDR2 LQKENI. Sequencing used immunoSEQ multiplex PCR; TCRdb keeps in-frame clones, though not all of them. The sample has some 300,000 clones, nearly 90% seen once. This rearrangement joins TRBV18 to TRBJ2-7, with 7 bases matching TRBD2. The source is a woman aged 25 to 39 with COVID-19, enrolled during active disease. The specimen was peripheral blood. DNA for the CDR3: TGTGCCAGCTCGAGCAGGGAGGGGCTCGAGCAGTACGTC. It translates to CASSSREGLEQYV.